One and the same sample provided the 24 T cell receptor beta chains below, sequenced in a study of molecular identifiers for immune sequencing clone quantification. TCRdb ran MiXCR on the PCR reads and lists one entry per CDR3 protein. The sample has 600,000 to 650,000 distinct CDR3 sequences; less than 20% are singletons. Sequencing was done on a sample of naive CD8+ T cells from blood, with Jurkat cell RNA spiked in. Subset defined: FACS-sorted CD8+CD4-CCR7+CD45RA+ naive T cells. These receptor sequences come from a human donor in good health. Some libraries in this study had Jurkat cell RNA spiked in.

This clonotype was seen at least ten times. The CDR3 bases are TGTGCCAGTAGCCCCCTCCCGACCTACAATGAGCAGTTCTTC. Its protein is CASSPLPTYNEQFF. This chain connects TRBV19 to TRBJ2-1; D is unresolved. Germline lookup yields CDR1 LNHDA and CDR2 SQIVND (reference sequence). V shed 6 bases and J shed 2 bases, with 11 bases lying between them. The CDR3 covers 14 residues.

This clonotype was counted many times. The chain joins TRBV6-2 or TRBV6-3 to TRBJ2-7; no clear D. Per the germline V gene, CDR1 is MNHEY and CDR2 is SVGEGT. The CDR3 consists of 13 residues. V lost 2 bases and J 0 bases, leaving 5 bases between the germline ends. The CDR3 region has the DNA TGTGCCAGCAGTTACGGGGTCTCCTACGAGCAGTACTTC. Translating it yields CASSYGVSYEQYF.

This clonotype has at least ten counts. The J gene is TRBJ1-2, the V gene TRBV12-3 or TRBV12-4; tentative D call: TRBD1 (5 bases). Trimming stripped 6 bases from V and 0 bases from J, with 14 bases between. The CDR3 totals 15 residues. The CDR3 sequence is CASSLEDTTNYGYTF. Here the CDR3 DNA reads TGTGCCAGCAGCCTCGAGGACACCACTAACTATGGCTACACCTTC.

This clonotype was counted between two and nine times. This chain connects TRBV9 to TRBJ2-3; TRBD2 might be the D (6 bases). This CDR3 contains 15 residues. The germline CDR1 and CDR2 sequences are SGDLS and YYNGEE. V lost 0 bases and J lost 3, with 11 bases in between. In DNA form, the CDR3 reads TGTGCCAGCAGCGTAGACGGCGGGGAAACAGATACGCAGTATTTT. Residues: CASSVDGGETDTQYF.

Regarding this clonotype: Sequence at one end of the junction differs from germline and may be a read error. V gene TRBV5-1 combines with J gene TRBJ1-1; 8 nucleotides align to TRBD1. The CDR3 is 13 residues long. Germline-derived CDR1 and CDR2 are SGHRS and YFSETQ. CDR3 residues: CASSWTGSTEVFF. CDR3 sequence (DNA): TGCGCCAGCAGCTGGACAGGGAGCACTGAAGTTTTCTTT.

Turning to this clonotype: Being one base from a much bigger clone, this may be a read error. The V gene is TRBV13, the J gene TRBJ2-3, with a tentative D call TRBD1 (6 bases). The CDR3 spans 15 residues. Germline assignment: CDR1 PRHDT and CDR2 FYEKMQ (reference sequence). In DNA form, the CDR3 reads TGTGCCAGCAGCTTAGTATCACAGGGAAAAGATACGCGGTATTTT. Translation: CASSLVSQGKDTRYF.

Details on this clonotype: A junction end diverges from the germline sequence, so it may reflect a read error. The chain couples TRBV5-6 to TRBJ2-7, with a weak D call TRBD2 (6 bases). The CDR3 length is 14 residues. Per the germline V gene, CDR1 is SGHDT and CDR2 is YYEEEE. The DNA for the CDR3 is TGTGCCAGCACCCTTGAACGGGGGTTGTACGAGCAGCACTTC. Amino acid sequence: CASTLERGLYEQHF.

Many counts were recorded for this clonotype. V is TRBV28 and J is TRBJ1-6; a weak D match, TRBD1 (5 bases). V was shortened by 6 bases and J by 0 bases, with 12 bases between the two germline ends. This CDR3 has 16 residues. Germline assignment: CDR1 MDHEN and CDR2 SYDVKM. CDR3 nucleotides: TGTGCCAGCAGATCCAGGGCCAGCTCCTATAATTCACCCCTCCACTTT. It codes for CASRSRASSYNSPLHF.

This clonotype came up many times. V is TRBV20-1 and J is TRBJ2-1; TRBD2 matches at 10 bases. The CDR3 has 15 residues. Trimming took 2 bases from V and 2 from J; bases not matched to a gene: 3. Germline V gene sequence: CDR1 DFQATT, CDR2 SNEGSKA (reference sequence). DNA of the CDR3: TGCAGTGCTAGAAGTAGCGGGGGGACCTACAATGAGCAGTTCTTC. It yields the protein CSARSSGGTYNEQFF.

This clonotype was recorded at least ten times. The chain employs TRBV6-2 or TRBV6-3 and TRBJ2-3; no clear D. CDR3 length: 13 residues. V was pared by 4 bases and J by 5 bases, with 10 bases between. Per the germline V gene, CDR1 is MNHEY and CDR2 is SVGEGT. CDR3 loop: CASSSESVDTQYF. Written as DNA, the CDR3 is TGTGCCAGCAGTTCGGAGAGTGTAGATACGCAGTATTTT.

This clonotype was seen ten or more times. This chain connects TRBV20-1 to TRBJ2-7; 7 nucleotides align to TRBD2. V shed 6 bases and J 0 bases; nucleotides not matched to a gene: 8. The CDR3 totals 14 residues. In germline, CDR1 is DFQATT, CDR2 SNEGSKA (reference sequence). The CDR3 coding sequence is TGCAGTGCCGAGGGGCTAGCGGCCTCCTACGAGCAGTACTTC. Amino acids: CSAEGLAASYEQYF.

There are a few counts of this clonotype. The V call is TRBV19, the J call TRBJ1-2; D uncertain. Trimming pared 3 bases from V and 6 bases from J, leaving 8 bases between. The CDR3 loop spans 12 amino acids. Looked up from germline, CDR1 is LNHDA and CDR2 is SQIVND (reference sequence). The CDR3 nucleotides read TGTGCCAGTAGTATCCTCCCAGATGGCTACACCTTC. Its translation: CASSILPDGYTF.

This clonotype was seen at least ten times. The chain recombines TRBV5-1 with TRBJ2-7; 8 bases are a match to TRBD1. Per the germline V gene, CDR1 is SGHRS and CDR2 is YFSETQ. The CDR3 is 14 amino acids. J lost 5 bases, V lost 4 bases, and 8 bases had no gene match. CDR3 in DNA: TGCGCCAGCAGCACAGGACAGGGTCCTCACGAGCAGTACTTC. Amino acid sequence: CASSTGQGPHEQYF.

A word on this clonotype: A much larger clone differs by one base, so this may be a read error. Since no conserved phenylalanine or tryptophan closes the CDR3, a read error is the likely cause. The chain carries TRBV6-1 and TRBJ2-3; D is tentatively TRBD1 or TRBD2 (5 bases each). Trimming left V 8 bases short and J 3 bases short, with 9 bases between. The CDR3 contains 12 residues. CDR1 MNHNS and CDR2 SASEGT come from the germline V gene. CDR3 DNA: TGTGCCAGCGAGGGGTTGACAGATACGCAGTATTCT. As protein: CASEGLTDTQYS.

Here the CDR3 DNA reads TGTGCCAGTAGTAAAGTCTTCGGTCCGACGGGAGGGCCGGGCAATGAGCAGTTCTTC. It specifies CASSKVFGPTGGPGNEQFF. The chain has TRBV19 and TRBJ2-1, with TRBD2 matching over 8 bases. Germline V CDR1 and CDR2: LNHDA, SQIVND (reference sequence). This CDR3 is built from 19 residues. The trim removed 4 bases at V and 6 bases at J, leaving 20 bases unmatched.

This chain links TRBV28 with TRBJ2-7, with 9 nucleotides matching TRBD2. Germline-derived CDR1 and CDR2 are MDHEN and SYDVKM. V was pared by 5 bases and J by 6 bases, with 14 bases of the junction left unmatched. The length of the CDR3 is 16 residues. Here the CDR3 reads CASSPPRGSGSSEQYF. As DNA, the CDR3 is TGTGCCAGCAGTCCCCCGCGGGGTAGCGGGAGCTCCGAGCAGTACTTC.

This clonotype has just a few counts. The rearrangement links TRBV19 to TRBJ1-5; 9 nucleotides agree with TRBD1. The V gene's germline CDR1 is LNHDA and CDR2 SQIVND (reference sequence). J was trimmed by 6 bases and V by 5 bases; bases with no gene match: 8. CDR3 length: 15 residues. For the CDR3, the DNA is TGTGCCAGTAGTTTCGGACAGGGGACCCCTCAGCCCCAGCATTTT. Its translation: CASSFGQGTPQPQHF.

The chain has TRBV19 and TRBJ2-1, with D hard to call. CDR1 is LNHDA, CDR2 SQIVND, per germline (reference sequence). Trimming cost V 5 bases and J 8 bases, with 19 bases left between them. This CDR3 comprises 15 residues. This chain's CDR3 is CASSPSWASRDEQFF. For the CDR3, the DNA is TGTGCCAGTAGTCCTTCCTGGGCCTCGAGAGATGAGCAGTTCTTC.

This clonotype has at least ten counts. The V and J genes are TRBV12-3 or TRBV12-4 and TRBJ2-1; D possibly corresponds to TRBD2 (6 bases). With 7 bases removed from V and 14 bases from J, the gap between germline ends came to 24 bases. This CDR3 comprises 14 residues. DNA of the CDR3: TGTGCCAGCATTAACAACCCTCTAGCGCAGTCGAAGTTCTTC. As protein: CASINNPLAQSKFF.

This clonotype has ten or more counts. The chain couples TRBV10-3 to TRBJ1-1; a possible D gene is TRBD1 (5 bases). The germline gives CDR1 ENHRY, CDR2 SYGVKD. This CDR3 has 12 amino acids. Trimming cost V 6 bases and J 8 bases, with 13 bases left between them. The CDR3 bases are TGTGCCATCAGCAGCGAGGGGTCAGAAGCTTTCTTT. Protein sequence: CAISSEGSEAFF.

This clonotype was seen repeatedly, ten times or more. The rearrangement uses TRBV28 and TRBJ1-1, with a possible D match to TRBD1 (6 bases). V was clipped by 3 bases and J by 4 bases, with 9 bases between them. This CDR3 is 13 amino acids long. Germline V CDR1 and CDR2: MDHEN, SYDVKM. CDR3 sequence: CASSFGGITEAFF. The DNA of the CDR3 is TGTGCCAGCAGTTTCGGGGGCATCACTGAAGCTTTCTTT.

This clonotype showed up just a few times. The V call is TRBV27, the J call TRBJ1-4; the D is unclear. V lost 2 bases and J lost 4, with 8 bases in between. CDR3 length: 14 amino acids. Germline V lookup: CDR1 MNHEY, CDR2 SMNVEV (reference sequence). CDR3 DNA sequence: TGTGCCAGCAGTTTAGTGCTCGGTAATGAAAAACTGTTTTTT. This sequence encodes CASSLVLGNEKLFF. The whole variable domain, filled in from reference TRBV27 and TRBJ1-4, reads EAQVTQNPRYLITVTGKKLTVTCSQNMNHEYMSWYRQDPGLGLRQIYYSMNVEVTDKGDVPEGYKVSRKEKRNFPLILESPSPNQTSLYFCASSLVLGNEKLFFGSGTQLSVL.

In its sample, this clonotype was seen a few times. The chain carries TRBV5-4 and TRBJ1-4; 8 nucleotides agree with TRBD1. This CDR3 spans 15 amino acids. With V trimmed by 3 bases and J by 6 bases, 7 bases remained unmatched. Germline V gene data show CDR1 as SGHNT and CDR2 as YYREEE (reference sequence). This CDR3 is CASSSDRALDEKLFF. The DNA for the CDR3 is TGTGCCAGCAGCTCGGACAGGGCGTTAGATGAAAAACTGTTTTTT.

This clonotype has at least ten counts. The rearrangement joins TRBV19 to TRBJ2-1; D unresolved. Per the germline V gene, CDR1 is LNHDA and CDR2 is SQIVND (reference sequence). The CDR3 extends over 15 amino acids. Trimming removed 3 bases from V and 0 bases from J, with 9 bases in between. The CDR3 nucleotides read TGTGCCAGTAGTATTGGCACCCGCTCCTACAATGAGCAGTTCTTC. It specifies CASSIGTRSYNEQFF.